This T cell receptor beta chain was identified during a study of blood T cell repertoires in COVID-19. Study in general: Sources were T cells, B-cell-depleted T cells, or PBMCs; the material itself was cDNA or gDNA.

Participants came from around 25 US areas, aged roughly 18 to 100 years. Self-reported history from a screening survey and questionnaire set each donor's cohort. Germline V gene data show CDR1 as SGHAT and CDR2 as FQNNGV. Trimming removed 5 bases from V and 5 bases from J, with 12 bases in between. CDR3 length: 13 residues. Methods used by the authors: Cell counts per sample came from amplifying reference gene primers. Repertoires were generated with immunoSEQ multiplex PCR, while TCRdb's copy carries only in-frame clones and drops some. The V and J calls and clone size come from that table; D and trimming were worked out from the DNA. In the table there are 270,000 or so clones, approximately 89% of which are singletons.

The sequence was collected from a woman between 35 and 50 years old with acute COVID-19. This chain links TRBV11-2 with TRBJ1-1; no clear D. The source material was PBMCs or T cells enriched from blood (not recorded which). For the CDR3, the DNA is TGTGCCAGCAGCCACGCCGGGGAGACTGAAGCTTTCTTT. It is translated as CASSHAGETEAFF.